The rows below give T cell receptor beta chains drawn from one sample of a study of response to subunit inactivated influenza vaccine. In TCRdb, the RT-PCR reads were re-called with MiXCR into one record per CDR3 protein. The top ten hold around 9.9% of the sample, which has 750,000 to 850,000 distinct CDR3 sequences, 18% seen once. Sequenced here: PBMCs from blood, sampled roughly 5 days after vaccination. The receptors derive from a man aged 50 to 60 who received an inactivated influenza vaccine. The CDR3 runs from the conserved cysteine through the conserved F or W. Fields, in order: V gene, J gene, CDR3 protein.

V gene: TRBV10-3
J gene: TRBJ2-1
CDR3 protein: CAISPSYGTRRGSSYNEQFF

V gene: TRBV12-3/TRBV12-4
J gene: TRBJ1-2
CDR3 protein: CASSPPGGMWYGYTF

V gene: TRBV12-3/TRBV12-4
J gene: TRBJ1-1
CDR3 protein: CASSLVEAFF

V gene: TRBV4-1
J gene: TRBJ1-1
CDR3 protein: CASSRGTPGSEAFF

V gene: TRBV18
J gene: TRBJ2-6
CDR3 protein: CASSGLTRGTSSGANVLTF

V gene: TRBV7-9
J gene: TRBJ2-1
CDR3 protein: CASSLVGNEQFF

V gene: TRBV20-1
J gene: TRBJ1-3
CDR3 protein: CSADKSNSGNTIYF

V gene: TRBV6-5
J gene: TRBJ1-5
CDR3 protein: CASSYSGTGQDQPQHF

V gene: TRBV7-9
J gene: TRBJ2-1
CDR3 protein: CASSDLGAYNEQFF

V gene: TRBV12-3/TRBV12-4
J gene: TRBJ2-1
CDR3 protein: CASSDLGTESSYNEQFF

V gene: TRBV20-1
J gene: TRBJ1-2
CDR3 protein: CSASSGTGYTF

V gene: TRBV20-1
J gene: TRBJ2-7
CDR3 protein: CSARTGVYEQYF

V gene: TRBV11-2
J gene: TRBJ2-2
CDR3 protein: CASSPSWGAGELFF

V gene: TRBV7-8
J gene: TRBJ1-5
CDR3 protein: CASSSHRGSNQPQHF

V gene: TRBV7-2
J gene: TRBJ2-7
CDR3 protein: CASSLSPTRSYEQYF

V gene: TRBV3-1
J gene: TRBJ2-1
CDR3 protein: CASSQDSWWPYNEQFF

V gene: TRBV20-1
J gene: TRBJ1-2
CDR3 protein: CSGNKGPDYGYTF

V gene: TRBV2
J gene: TRBJ2-7
CDR3 protein: CASSERQGDEQYF